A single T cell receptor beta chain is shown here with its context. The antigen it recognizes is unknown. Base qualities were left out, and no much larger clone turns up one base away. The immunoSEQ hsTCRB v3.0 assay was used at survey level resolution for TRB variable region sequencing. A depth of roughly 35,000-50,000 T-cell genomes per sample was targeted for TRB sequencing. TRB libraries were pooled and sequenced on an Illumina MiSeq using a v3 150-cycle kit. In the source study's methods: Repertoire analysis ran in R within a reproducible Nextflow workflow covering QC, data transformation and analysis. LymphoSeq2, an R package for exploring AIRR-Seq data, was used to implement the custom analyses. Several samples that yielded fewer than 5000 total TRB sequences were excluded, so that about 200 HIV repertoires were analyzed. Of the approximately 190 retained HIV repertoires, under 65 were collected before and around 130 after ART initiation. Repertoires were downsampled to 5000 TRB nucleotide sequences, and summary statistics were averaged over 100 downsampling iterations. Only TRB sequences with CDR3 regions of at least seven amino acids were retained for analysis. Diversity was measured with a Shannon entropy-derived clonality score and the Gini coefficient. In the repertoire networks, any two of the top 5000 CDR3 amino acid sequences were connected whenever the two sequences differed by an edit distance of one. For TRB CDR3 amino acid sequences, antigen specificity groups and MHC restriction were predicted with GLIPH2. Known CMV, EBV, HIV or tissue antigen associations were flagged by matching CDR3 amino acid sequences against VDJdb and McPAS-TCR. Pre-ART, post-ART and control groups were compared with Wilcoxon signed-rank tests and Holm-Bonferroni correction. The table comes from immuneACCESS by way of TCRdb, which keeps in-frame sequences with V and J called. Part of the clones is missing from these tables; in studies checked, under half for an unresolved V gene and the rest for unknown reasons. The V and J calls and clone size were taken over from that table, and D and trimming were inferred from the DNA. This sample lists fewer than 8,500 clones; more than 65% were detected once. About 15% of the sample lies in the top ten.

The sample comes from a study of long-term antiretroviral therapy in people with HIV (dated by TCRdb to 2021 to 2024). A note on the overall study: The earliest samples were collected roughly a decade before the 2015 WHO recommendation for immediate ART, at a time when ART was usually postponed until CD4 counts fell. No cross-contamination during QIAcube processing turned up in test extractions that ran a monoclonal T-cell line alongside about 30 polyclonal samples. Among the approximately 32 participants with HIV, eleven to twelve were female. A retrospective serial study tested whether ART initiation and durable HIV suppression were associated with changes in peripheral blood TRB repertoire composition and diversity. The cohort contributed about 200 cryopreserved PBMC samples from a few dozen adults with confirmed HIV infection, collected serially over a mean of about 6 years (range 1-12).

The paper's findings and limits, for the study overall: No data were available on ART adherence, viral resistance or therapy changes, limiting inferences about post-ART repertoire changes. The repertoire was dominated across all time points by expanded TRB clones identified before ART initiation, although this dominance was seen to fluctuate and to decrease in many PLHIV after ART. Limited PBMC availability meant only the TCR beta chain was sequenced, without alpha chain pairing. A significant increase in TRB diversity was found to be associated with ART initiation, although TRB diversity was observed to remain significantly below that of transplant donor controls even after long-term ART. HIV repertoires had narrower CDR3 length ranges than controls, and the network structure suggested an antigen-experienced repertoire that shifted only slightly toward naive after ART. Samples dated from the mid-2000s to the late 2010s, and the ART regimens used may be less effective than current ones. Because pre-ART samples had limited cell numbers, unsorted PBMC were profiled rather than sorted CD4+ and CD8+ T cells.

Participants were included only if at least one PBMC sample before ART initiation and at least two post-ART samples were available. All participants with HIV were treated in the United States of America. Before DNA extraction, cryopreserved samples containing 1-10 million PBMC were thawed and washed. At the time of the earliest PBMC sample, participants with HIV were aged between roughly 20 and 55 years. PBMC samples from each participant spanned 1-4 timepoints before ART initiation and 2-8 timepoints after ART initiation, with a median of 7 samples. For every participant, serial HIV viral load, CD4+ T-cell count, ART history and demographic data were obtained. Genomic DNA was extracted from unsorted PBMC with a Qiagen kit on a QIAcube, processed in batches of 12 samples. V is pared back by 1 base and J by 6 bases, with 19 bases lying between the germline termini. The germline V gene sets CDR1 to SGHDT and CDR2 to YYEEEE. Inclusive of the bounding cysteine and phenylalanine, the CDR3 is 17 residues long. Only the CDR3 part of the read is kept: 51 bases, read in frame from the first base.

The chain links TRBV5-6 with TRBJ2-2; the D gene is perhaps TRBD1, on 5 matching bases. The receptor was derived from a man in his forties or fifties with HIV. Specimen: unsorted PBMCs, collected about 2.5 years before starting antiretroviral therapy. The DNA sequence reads TGTGCCAGCAGCTTGTCTCGGTTCCAGGGTAGGGCCGGGGAGCTGTTTTTT. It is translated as CASSLSRFQGRAGELFF.